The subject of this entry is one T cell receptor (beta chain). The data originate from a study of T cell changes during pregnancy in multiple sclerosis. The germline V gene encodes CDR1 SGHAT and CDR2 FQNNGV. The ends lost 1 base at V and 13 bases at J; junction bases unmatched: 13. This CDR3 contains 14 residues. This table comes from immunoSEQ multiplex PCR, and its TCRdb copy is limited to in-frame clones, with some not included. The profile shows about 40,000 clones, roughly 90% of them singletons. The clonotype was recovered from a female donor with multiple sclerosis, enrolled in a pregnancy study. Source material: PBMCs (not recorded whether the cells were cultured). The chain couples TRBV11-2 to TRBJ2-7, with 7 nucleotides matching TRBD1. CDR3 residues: CASSLGSLRGQTYF. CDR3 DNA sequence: TGTGCCAGCAGCTTAGGGTCGTTAAGGGGACAGACCTACTTC.